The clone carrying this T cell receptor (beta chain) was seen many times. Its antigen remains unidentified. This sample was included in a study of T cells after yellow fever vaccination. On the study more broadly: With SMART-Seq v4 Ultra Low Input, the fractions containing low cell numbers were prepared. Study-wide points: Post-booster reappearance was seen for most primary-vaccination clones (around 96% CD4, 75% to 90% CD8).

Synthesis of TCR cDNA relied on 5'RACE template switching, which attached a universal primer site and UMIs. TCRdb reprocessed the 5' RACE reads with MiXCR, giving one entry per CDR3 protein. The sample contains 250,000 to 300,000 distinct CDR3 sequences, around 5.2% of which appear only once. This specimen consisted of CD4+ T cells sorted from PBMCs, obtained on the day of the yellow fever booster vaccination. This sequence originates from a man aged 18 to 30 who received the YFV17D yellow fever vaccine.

This CDR3 is CASSLDGSRGDEQYF. CDR3 sequence (DNA): TGTGCCAGCAGCTTAGACGGGTCCCGTGGGGACGAGCAGTACTTC. This chain uses TRBV7-2 with TRBJ2-7, with no clear D. The CDR3 has 15 amino acids. Per the germline V gene, CDR1 is SGHTA and CDR2 is FQGNSA. V gave up 1 base and J gave up 5 bases, with 15 bases separating them.